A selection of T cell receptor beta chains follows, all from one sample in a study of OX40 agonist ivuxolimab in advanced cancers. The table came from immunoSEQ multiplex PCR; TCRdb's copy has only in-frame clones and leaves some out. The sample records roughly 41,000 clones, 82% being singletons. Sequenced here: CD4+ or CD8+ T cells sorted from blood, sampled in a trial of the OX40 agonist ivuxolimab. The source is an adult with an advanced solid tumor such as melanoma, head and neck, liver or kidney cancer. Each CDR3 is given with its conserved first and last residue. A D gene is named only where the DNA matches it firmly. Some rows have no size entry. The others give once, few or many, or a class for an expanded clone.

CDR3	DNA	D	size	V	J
CASSSVGATNYGYTF	TGTGCCAGTAGTAGCGTAGGGGCTACTAACTATGGCTACACCTTC	.	.	TRBV19	TRBJ1-2
CASLTGGPSYEQYF	TGTGCCAGCTTAACAGGGGGCCCCTCCTACGAGCAGTACTTC	TRBD1	.	TRBV6-1	TRBJ2-7
CASSLAQNTEAFF	TGTGCCAGCAGCTTAGCACAGAACACTGAAGCTTTCTTT	.	.	TRBV11-3	TRBJ1-1
CASSAGGSRTEALF	TGCGCCAGCAGCGCCGGGGGGAGTAGGACTGAAGCTCTCTTT	.	.	TRBV5-1	TRBJ1-1
CASSVQGGTTEAFF	TGTGCCAGCAGTGTCCAGGGAGGTACCACTGAAGCTTTCTTT	.	.	TRBV6-4	TRBJ1-1
CASSLGGNYGYTF	TGCGCCAGCAGCTTGGGGGGTAACTATGGCTACACCTTC	.	.	TRBV5-1	TRBJ1-2
CASRPNRDTGELFF	TGTGCCAGCAGGCCAAACAGGGACACCGGGGAGCTGTTTTTT	.	few	TRBV2	TRBJ2-2
CASSSAGITEAFF	TGCGCCAGCAGCTCCGCTGGAATTACTGAAGCTTTCTTT	.	.	TRBV4-3	TRBJ1-1
CAWSVWASGGNRNRIDPYEQYF	TGTGCCTGGAGTGTCTGGGCTAGCGGGGGGAATCGAAACCGCATCGACCCCTACGAGCAGTACTTC	TRBD2	few	TRBV30	TRBJ2-7
CASSRGLAGGKTDTQYF	TGCGCCAGCAGCCGGGGACTAGCGGGGGGGAAGACAGATACGCAGTATTTT	TRBD2	.	TRBV4-1	TRBJ2-3
CASSLGMNTEAFF	TGTGCCAGCAGCTTAGGAATGAACACTGAAGCTTTCTTT	.	.	TRBV7-9	TRBJ1-1
CASSEDPTRTGELFF	TGTGCCAGCAGCGAGGACCCCACCCGCACCGGGGAGCTGTTTTTT	.	.	TRBV7-2	TRBJ2-2
CASSVAAGTNYGYTF	TGTGCCAGCAGCGTAGCAGCAGGGACTAACTATGGCTACACCTTC	.	.	TRBV9	TRBJ1-2
CASSPHSGRDTDTQYF	TGTGCCAGCAGCCCTCACTCCGGACGGGACACAGATACGCAGTATTTT	.	.	TRBV11-3	TRBJ2-3
CASSSGQGMNTEAFF	TGTGCCAGCAGCTCGGGACAGGGGATGAACACTGAAGCTTTCTTT	TRBD1	.	TRBV7-6	TRBJ1-1
CASSLSSGETQYF	TGTGCCAGCAGCCTATCCAGTGGTGAGACCCAGTACTTC	.	few	TRBV9	TRBJ2-5
CASSPLAGVYNEQFF	TGTGCCAGCAGTCCCCTAGCGGGGGTCTACAATGAGCAGTTCTTC	TRBD2	.	TRBV6-5	TRBJ2-1
CASTVTVSGNTIYF	TGTGCCAGCACCGTGACAGTCTCTGGAAACACCATATATTTT	.	.	TRBV6-1	TRBJ1-3
CASSVSPTTSDTQYF	TGTGCCAGCAGCGTAAGCCCAACTACCTCAGATACGCAGTATTTT	.	.	TRBV9	TRBJ2-3
CASSRDLNSGELFF	TGTGCCAGCAGCCGGGACCTCAATAGCGGGGAGCTGTTTTTT	.	.	TRBV7-6	TRBJ2-2
CAWSEHGTGAYEQYF	TGTGCCTGGAGTGAACACGGGACGGGGGCCTACGAGCAGTACTTC	.	.	TRBV30	TRBJ2-7
CAWSGTGNSPLHF	TGTGCCTGGAGTGGGACAGGTAATTCACCCCTCCACTTT	TRBD1	.	TRBV30	TRBJ1-6
CASSSNRGLGYTF	TGTGCCAGCAGCTCGAACAGGGGGCTCGGCTACACCTTC	TRBD1	.	TRBV5-4	TRBJ1-2
CASKRTGSHTDTQYF	TGTGCCAGCAAGAGGACAGGAAGTCACACAGATACGCAGTATTTT	TRBD1	.	TRBV7-8	TRBJ2-3
CASSPFLAPGDTIYF	TGTGCCAGCAGCCCATTTTTGGCCCCTGGGGACACCATATATTTT	.	.	TRBV7-2	TRBJ1-3
CASSRDSGFFTGELFF	TGTGCCAGCAGCCGGGACAGCGGATTCTTCACCGGGGAGCTGTTTTTT	TRBD1	.	TRBV27	TRBJ2-2
CASATKGTGKPLPLHF	TGTGCCAGTGCGACGAAGGGGACAGGGAAACCTTTACCCCTCCACTTT	TRBD1	.	TRBV19	TRBJ1-6